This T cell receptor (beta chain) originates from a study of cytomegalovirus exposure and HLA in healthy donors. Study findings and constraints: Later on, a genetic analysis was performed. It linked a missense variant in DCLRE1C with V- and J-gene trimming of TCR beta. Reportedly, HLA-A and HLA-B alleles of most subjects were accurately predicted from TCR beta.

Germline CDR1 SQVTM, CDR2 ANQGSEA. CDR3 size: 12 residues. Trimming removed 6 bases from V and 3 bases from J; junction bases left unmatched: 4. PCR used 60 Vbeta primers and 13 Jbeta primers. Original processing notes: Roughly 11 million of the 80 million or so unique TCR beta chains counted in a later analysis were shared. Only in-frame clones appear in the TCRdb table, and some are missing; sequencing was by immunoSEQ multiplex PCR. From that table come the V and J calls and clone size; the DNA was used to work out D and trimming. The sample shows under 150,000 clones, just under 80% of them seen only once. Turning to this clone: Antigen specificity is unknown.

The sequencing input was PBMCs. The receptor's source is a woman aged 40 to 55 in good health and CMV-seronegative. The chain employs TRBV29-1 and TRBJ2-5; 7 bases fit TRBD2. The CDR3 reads CSVRGTKETQYF. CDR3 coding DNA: TGCAGCGTCCGGGGGACTAAAGAGACCCAGTACTTC.